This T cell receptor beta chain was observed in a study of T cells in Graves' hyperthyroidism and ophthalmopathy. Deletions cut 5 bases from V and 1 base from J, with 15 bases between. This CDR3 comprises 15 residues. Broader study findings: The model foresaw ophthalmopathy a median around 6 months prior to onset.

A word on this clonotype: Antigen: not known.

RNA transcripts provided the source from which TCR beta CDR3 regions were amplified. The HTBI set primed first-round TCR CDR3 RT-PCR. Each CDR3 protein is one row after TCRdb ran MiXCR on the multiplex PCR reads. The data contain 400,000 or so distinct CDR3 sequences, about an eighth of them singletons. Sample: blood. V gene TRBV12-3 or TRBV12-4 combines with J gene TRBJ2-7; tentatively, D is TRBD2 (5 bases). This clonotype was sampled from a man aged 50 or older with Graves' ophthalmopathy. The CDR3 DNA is TGTGCCAGCAGTCCACCGGACTGGAAGTCCTACGAGCAGTACTTC. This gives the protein CASSPPDWKSYEQYF.